The 8 T cell receptor beta chains below come from one sample, sequenced in a study of blood T cell repertoires in COVID-19. Produced via immunoSEQ multiplex PCR; TCRdb's table is partial and in-frame only. The repertoire holds 15,000 or so clones, more than 75% seen once, with around 33% in the top ten. Sample: peripheral blood. The source is a human donor in a cohort sampled during active COVID-19.

The chain links TRBV19 to TRBJ2-5; TRBD1 is a possible D gene (6 bases). Germline assignment: CDR1 LNHDA and CDR2 SQIVND (reference sequence). This CDR3 contains 14 residues. V dropped 6 bases and J dropped 3 bases, with 14 bases sitting between them. The CDR3 sequence: CASSFKQGEETQYF. CDR3 DNA: TGTGCCAGTAGCTTTAAACAGGGTGAAGAGACCCAGTACTTC.

This clone was detected a few times. The chain carries TRBV6-2 or TRBV6-3 and TRBJ2-7; tentative D call: TRBD1 (5 bases). The V and J ends lost 2 bases and 4 bases respectively, with 12 bases between them. The CDR3 contains 14 residues. Germline lookup yields CDR1 MNHEY and CDR2 SVGEGT. The CDR3 loop is CASSYDPQGYEQYF. The CDR3, as DNA: TGTGCCAGCAGTTACGACCCCCAGGGATACGAGCAGTACTTC.

This chain uses TRBV13 with TRBJ2-7, with TRBD2 identical over 14 bases. Germline CDR1 and CDR2: PRHDT and FYEKMQ (reference sequence). V gave up 5 bases and J gave up 4 bases; unmatched junction bases: 4. This CDR3 has 15 amino acids. The CDR3 DNA reads TGTGCCAGCAGCGCCGGGACTAGCGGGAGTTACGAGCAGTACTTC. Protein product: CASSAGTSGSYEQYF.

The chain uses TRBV6-5 and TRBJ2-7; D is perhaps TRBD2 (5 bases). Germline V gene data show CDR1 as MNHEY and CDR2 as SVGAGI. Trimming pared 8 bases from V and 4 bases from J, leaving 15 bases between. The CDR3 runs 13 residues. In nucleotides, the CDR3 is TGTGCCAGCCTCGGGGATATGACTTACGAGCAGTACTTC. Translated, it gives CASLGDMTYEQYF.

This clone appeared a single time. The chain couples TRBV18 to TRBJ1-2; 9 bases map to TRBD1. Per germline, CDR1 KGHSH and CDR2 LQKENI. The CDR3 contains 13 residues. Trimming cost V 2 bases and J 6 bases; bases outside gene matches: 1. The CDR3 here is CASSPRTGDGYTF. The CDR3 region has the DNA TGTGCCAGCTCACCAAGGACAGGGGATGGCTACACCTTC.

The gene calls are TRBV3-1 (or the pseudogene TRBV3-2) and TRBJ2-1, with 13 bases lining up with TRBD2. Trimming removed 2 bases from V and 7 bases from J; junction bases left unmatched: 8. The CDR3 spans 17 residues. Germline lookup yields CDR1 LGHDT and CDR2 YNNKEL (reference sequence). The DNA of the CDR3 is TGTGCCAGCAGCCAACAAGGACTAGCGGGGGAACGAAATGAGCAGTTCTTC. Translated, it gives CASSQQGLAGERNEQFF.

The V gene is TRBV3-1 (or the pseudogene TRBV3-2), the J gene TRBJ2-7; 10 positions match TRBD2. This CDR3 has 15 amino acids. Germline CDR1 and CDR2: LGHDT and YNNKEL (reference sequence). J gave up 6 bases and V 0 bases, and 5 bases lay outside the gene matches. The CDR3 nucleotides read TGTGCCAGCAGCCAAGATGCTAGCGGGAGACGCGAGCAGTACTTC. Amino acid sequence: CASSQDASGRREQYF.

This rearrangement joins TRBV6-1 to TRBJ2-5; 8 bases line up with TRBD1. The V gene end was trimmed by 4 bases and the J gene end by 10 bases; junction bases not matched to a gene: 20. The CDR3 has 17 amino acids. Germline-derived CDR1 and CDR2 are MNHNS and SASEGT. The CDR3 spells CASSVTNDRGQRWNQYF. The CDR3 DNA reads TGTGCCAGCAGTGTTACCAACGACAGGGGCCAGCGGTGGAACCAGTACTTC.